The 7 T cell receptor beta chains in this list originate from one sample, sequenced in a study of human T cells and chemical hapten exposure (dated by TCRdb to about 2021). The protocol used for the library was RACE. Sequenced on a NextSeq 500. Through fastp at Q25 and MiXCR, TCRdb rebuilt clones from the public reads, retaining in-frame beta chains. Here each entry gathers all rows of one CDR3 protein and keeps the most common genes and DNA. The sample records some 90,000 distinct CDR3 sequences, about 8.7% of which are singletons. 2.9% of the sample is in the top ten clones. In the paper's terms, the time point label means: healthy volunteer bleed at 2 weeks. Total RNA was extracted from unfractionated whole blood collected in Tempus Blood RNA tubes. The sequenced sample was whole blood. The receptors originated from a female donor in good health. Some clones in this sample may be carry-over from other donors' samples.

This clonotype was seen only a few times. The chain is built from TRBV7-2 and TRBJ2-6; D is uncertain. Germline CDR1 is SGHTA and CDR2 is FQGNSA. Trimming left V 1 base short and J 4 bases short, with 8 bases between. This CDR3 is built from 15 residues. The CDR3, as DNA: TGTGCCAGCAGCTTAGATTACTCCGGGGCCAACGTCCTGACTTTC. This sequence encodes CASSLDYSGANVLTF.

The sample holds many counts of this clonotype. The gene calls are TRBV7-8 and TRBJ1-2; 12 bases are shared with TRBD1. This CDR3 spans 16 amino acids. After removal of 3 bases from V and 3 bases from J, the junction contained 5 bases not matched to a gene. Germline V CDR1 and CDR2: SGHVS, FQNEAQ. The DNA for the CDR3 is TGTGCCAGCAGCTTGGGGACAGGGGGCGTCGACTATGGCTACACCTTC. Encoded protein: CASSLGTGGVDYGYTF.

J is TRBJ2-6 and V is TRBV29-1; D possibly corresponds to TRBD2 (6 bases). In germline, CDR1 is SQVTM, CDR2 ANQGSEA. The length of the CDR3 is 14 residues. CDR3 in amino acids: CTHGTVSGANVLTF. The CDR3 region has the DNA TGCACCCACGGGACTGTTTCTGGGGCCAACGTCCTGACTTTC.

V and J are TRBV5-4 and TRBJ2-7, with a possible D match to TRBD2 (6 bases). CDR3 length: 15 residues. Germline V CDR1 and CDR2: SGHNT, YYREEE (reference sequence). V gave up 0 bases and J gave up 0 bases, with 10 bases separating them. This chain's CDR3 is CASSLVQGGSYEQYF. DNA for the CDR3: TGTGCCAGCAGCTTGGTGCAGGGAGGCTCCTACGAGCAGTACTTC.

This clonotype was observed a few times. This chain links TRBV30 with TRBJ2-1; 13 nucleotides match TRBD2. V lost 5 bases and J lost 1; bases outside the gene matches: 8. Germline values: CDR1 GTSNPN, CDR2 SVGIG (reference sequence). The CDR3 runs to 17 residues. This CDR3 reads CAWAGTSGNSSYNEQFF. CDR3 nucleotides: TGTGCCTGGGCAGGGACTAGCGGGAACTCTTCCTACAATGAGCAGTTCTTC.

The genes are TRBV24-1 and TRBJ2-1, with 11 bases aligning to TRBD2. The junction had 5 bases not matched to a gene; V was cut back by 1 base and J by 7 bases. Germline CDR1 KGHDR, CDR2 SFDVKD. The CDR3 totals 16 residues. In nucleotides, the CDR3 is TGTGCCACCAGTGATTTTTCCCTAGCGGGAGGTAATGAGCAGTTCTTC. Its protein is CATSDFSLAGGNEQFF.

In its sample, this clonotype was seen many times. The V gene is TRBV11-2, the J gene TRBJ2-7; D is tentatively TRBD1 or TRBD2 (5 bases each). With 2 bases removed from V and 2 bases from J, the gap between germline ends came to 16 bases. There are 16 residues in the CDR3. In germline, CDR1 is SGHAT, CDR2 FQNNGV. The CDR3 DNA sequence: TGTGCCAGCAGCTTAACTACCGGGACCGAGACCTACGAGCAGTACTTC. It translates to CASSLTTGTETYEQYF.